These 4 T cell receptor beta chains originate from one sample sequenced in a study of blood T cell repertoires in COVID-19. Sequencing was performed with immunoSEQ multiplex PCR; in TCRdb, only in-frame clones are kept and a portion is missing. The sample contains around 300,000 clones, 85% to 90% of which appear only once. Sample: PBMCs or T cells enriched from blood (not recorded which). Receptors were obtained from a woman aged 25 to 39 who had recovered from COVID-19.

This sequence joins TRBV5-8 and TRBJ1-1, with D unresolved. Trimming removed 1 base at V and 4 bases at J, with 8 bases between. Germline values: CDR1 SGHTS, CDR2 YDEGEE. The CDR3 contains 13 residues. The DNA for the CDR3 is TGTGCCAGCAGCTTGCGGGGAGTCACTGAAGCTTTCTTT. Protein: CASSLRGVTEAFF.

V is TRBV25-1 and J is TRBJ2-3; perhaps TRBD2 as D (6 bases). Germline assignment: CDR1 MGHDK and CDR2 SYGVNS. CDR3 length: 11 amino acids. The CDR3 sequence is CAAGHTDTQYF. The CDR3 nucleotides read TGTGCAGCGGGTCACACAGATACGCAGTATTTT.

The rearrangement joins TRBV19 to TRBJ2-5; weak D call: TRBD2 (7 bases). V was cut by 3 bases and J by 0 bases, with 17 bases left in between. CDR3 length: 17 residues. CDR1 LNHDA and CDR2 SQIVND come from the germline V gene (reference sequence). CDR3 protein: CASSIVSGTQYQETQYF. CDR3 nucleotide sequence: TGTGCCAGTAGTATTGTCAGCGGGACACAGTACCAAGAGACCCAGTACTTC. Variable domain in full (rest from reference TRBV19 and TRBJ2-5): DGGITQSPKYLFRKEGQNVTLSCEQNLNHDAMYWYRQDPGQGLRLIYYSQIVNDFQKGDIAEGYSVSREKKESFPLTVTSAQKNPTAFYLCASSIVSGTQYQETQYFGPGTRLLVL.

V usage is TRBV10-3 and J usage is TRBJ2-3; tentative D call: TRBD2 (6 bases). This CDR3 contains 13 residues. The V and J ends lost 10 bases and 3 bases respectively, with 14 bases between them. Germline V CDR1 and CDR2: ENHRY, SYGVKD. The CDR3: CASTESGTDTQYF. The CDR3, as DNA: TGTGCCAGCACCGAGAGCGGGACAGATACGCAGTATTTT.